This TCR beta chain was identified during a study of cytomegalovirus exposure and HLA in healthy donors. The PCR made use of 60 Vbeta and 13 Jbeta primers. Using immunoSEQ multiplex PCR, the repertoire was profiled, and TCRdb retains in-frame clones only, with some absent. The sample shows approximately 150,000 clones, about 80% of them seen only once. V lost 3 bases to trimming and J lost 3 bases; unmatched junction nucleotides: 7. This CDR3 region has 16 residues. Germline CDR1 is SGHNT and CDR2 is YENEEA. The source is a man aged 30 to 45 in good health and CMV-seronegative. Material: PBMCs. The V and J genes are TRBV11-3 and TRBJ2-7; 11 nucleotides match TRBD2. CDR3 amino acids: CASSLQGLAVFYEQYF. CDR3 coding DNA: TGTGCCAGCAGCTTGCAGGGACTAGCGGTTTTCTACGAGCAGTACTTC. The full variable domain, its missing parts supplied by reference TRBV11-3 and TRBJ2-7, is EAGVVQSPRYKIIEKKQPVAFWCNPISGHNTLYWYLQNLGQGPELLIRYENEEAVDDSQLPKDRFSAERLKGVDSTLKIQPAELGDSAVYLCASSLQGLAVFYEQYFGPGTRLTVT.